This entry features one T cell receptor beta chain sequence. Its target is unknown. Trimming pared 0 bases from V and 0 bases from J, leaving 7 bases between. Per the germline V gene, CDR1 is SGDLS and CDR2 is YYNGEE. The CDR3 consists of 15 residues. TCRdb's table, derived via immunoSEQ multiplex PCR, lists solely in-frame clones and lacks some. Of 9,000 to 10,000 clones listed, around 89% are singletons. These data belong to a study of immune evolution from preneoplasia to lung adenocarcinoma. Whole-study findings and limits: Normal lung had highest clonality; later lesions appeared denser, more diverse.

The chain carries TRBV9 and TRBJ2-1, with D possibly TRBD2 on 6 matching bases. What was sequenced was FFPE invasive lung adenocarcinoma tissue. The clonotype comes from a person aged 65 to 79 with invasive lung adenocarcinoma. Some clones in this sample may be carry-over from other donors' samples. CDR3 in amino acids: CASSVAGVSYNEQFF. DNA for the CDR3: TGTGCCAGCAGCGTAGCGGGAGTCTCCTACAATGAGCAGTTCTTC.